This entry lists 21 T cell receptor beta chains sequenced from one sample in a study of chemoradiotherapy in HPV16-positive cancers. Sequenced by immunoSEQ multiplex PCR; TCRdb stores in-frame clones only, minus some. The table lists 9,500 to 15,000 clones, about nine tenths of them singletons. The sample consisted of blood, taken from a patient who underwent chemoradiotherapy. The receptors here all came from a human donor with HPV-associated anogenital cancer.

This clone was recorded once. V is TRBV7-3 and J is TRBJ1-2, with 11 bases matching TRBD1. The length of the CDR3 is 14 residues. J lost 8 bases, V lost 5 bases, and 7 bases had no gene match. From germline, CDR1 is SGHTA and CDR2 FQGTGA. The CDR3 bases are TGTGCCAGCAGCCCCGGACAGGGGGCTACCGGCTACACCTTC. It translates to CASSPGQGATGYTF.

The rearrangement links TRBV18 to TRBJ1-2; D may be TRBD1 (5 bases). There are 13 residues in the CDR3. Germline V gene data show CDR1 as KGHSH and CDR2 as LQKENI. V lost 5 bases, J lost 7 bases, and 14 bases lay in between. In DNA, the CDR3 is TGTGCCAGCTCATACGAGGGGTCGAGTGGCTACACCTTC. Amino acids: CASSYEGSSGYTF.

The chain is built from TRBV5-6 and TRBJ2-3; D uncertain. V was cut by 2 bases and J by 3 bases, with 10 bases left in between. This CDR3 region has 14 residues. CDR1 is SGHDT, CDR2 YYEEEE, per germline. The CDR3 protein is CASSFLKVTDTQYF. CDR3 DNA sequence: TGTGCCAGCAGCTTCCTCAAGGTTACAGATACGCAGTATTTT.

The chain combines TRBV27 with TRBJ2-7, with a weak D call TRBD1 (5 bases). Trimming took off 6 bases at V and 6 bases at J, with 15 bases between the two ends. The CDR3 has 13 residues. Germline-derived CDR1 and CDR2 are MNHEY and SMNVEV (reference sequence). This CDR3 is CASSSGFPGEQYF. For the CDR3, the DNA is TGTGCCAGCAGCTCAGGGTTTCCGGGCGAGCAGTACTTC.

This chain's CDR3 is CASSGTSGRGTEAFF. CDR3 DNA sequence: TGTGCCAGCAGCGGCACTTCAGGGCGGGGGACTGAAGCTTTCTTT. J is TRBJ1-1 and V is TRBV5-4; D may be TRBD1 (5 bases). The CDR3 loop spans 15 amino acids. Deletions cut 4 bases from V and 5 bases from J, with 18 bases between. The germline CDR1 and CDR2 sequences are SGHNT and YYREEE (reference sequence).

The chain recombines TRBV27 with TRBJ2-7; 8 positions agree with TRBD1. The CDR3 runs 14 residues. Germline CDR1 reads MNHEY; CDR2 reads SMNVEV (reference sequence). Trimming at V came to 8 bases and at J to 1 base, leaving 7 bases not matched to a gene. CDR3 DNA: TGTGCCAGCCAAACCGGGACAGGTTCCTACGAGCAGTACTTC. Translating it yields CASQTGTGSYEQYF.

V and J are TRBV7-2 and TRBJ2-3; D unresolved. Germline V lookup: CDR1 SGHTA, CDR2 FQGNSA. V lost 7 bases, J lost 3 bases, and 11 bases lay in between. The CDR3 spans 13 residues. The CDR3: CASKPIETDTQYF. The CDR3 region has the DNA TGTGCCAGCAAACCGATAGAGACAGATACGCAGTATTTT.

The chain joins TRBV19 to TRBJ2-5, with 8 positions matching TRBD1. The CDR3 loop spans 13 amino acids. Germline assignment: CDR1 LNHDA and CDR2 SQIVND (reference sequence). The ends lost 7 bases at V and 5 bases at J; junction bases unmatched: 6. The CDR3 sequence is CASTQGAQETQYF. DNA for the CDR3: TGTGCCAGTACCCAGGGGGCGCAGGAGACCCAGTACTTC.

V usage is TRBV5-1 and J usage is TRBJ2-4, with D possibly being TRBD2 (6 bases). This CDR3 spans 11 amino acids. With 7 bases removed from V and 8 bases from J, the gap between germline ends came to 10 bases. Germline V gene sequence: CDR1 SGHRS, CDR2 YFSETQ. In nucleotides, the CDR3 is TGCGCCAGCCCGTGGGGGGACATTCAGTACTTC. This encodes CASPWGDIQYF. The full variable domain, rest sourced from reference TRBV5-1 and TRBJ2-4, is KAGVTQTPRYLIKTRGQQVTLSCSPISGHRSVSWYQQTPGQGLQFLFEYFSETQRNKGNFPGRFSGRQFSNSRSEMNVSTLELGDSALYLCASPWGDIQYFGAGTRLSVL.

Note on this clone: Since no conserved phenylalanine or tryptophan closes the CDR3, a read error is the likely cause. This chain links TRBV19 with TRBJ1-1; 9 nucleotides align to TRBD1. CDR1 is LNHDA, CDR2 SQIVND, per germline (reference sequence). V was pared by 10 bases and J by 11 bases, with 5 bases of the junction left unmatched. There are 10 residues in the CDR3. Here the CDR3 reads CAIGTGFAFL. DNA of the CDR3: TGTGCCATTGGGACAGGGTTTGCTTTCCTT.

This chain connects TRBV5-1 to TRBJ2-5; 9 nucleotides align to TRBD1. Germline V lookup: CDR1 SGHRS, CDR2 YFSETQ. The J segment lost 5 bases and the V segment lost 4 bases, leaving 12 bases of the junction unmatched. The CDR3 spans 16 residues. CDR3 sequence: CASSPRQQGASETQYF. CDR3 coding DNA: TGCGCCAGCAGCCCCCGACAACAGGGGGCTAGTGAGACCCAGTACTTC.

The genes are TRBV6-5 and TRBJ2-5; D is perhaps TRBD2 (5 bases). Germline V gene data show CDR1 as MNHEY and CDR2 as SVGAGI. Deletions cut 2 bases from V and 6 bases from J, with 19 bases between. The CDR3 loop spans 16 amino acids. The CDR3 region has the DNA TGTGCCAGCAGTTACGGAGGAAATAGCCAGGAGAAGACCCAGTACTTC. It encodes CASSYGGNSQEKTQYF.

The chain has TRBV7-8 and TRBJ1-2; maybe TRBD1 (6 bases). Germline lookup yields CDR1 SGHVS and CDR2 FQNEAQ. V was cut by 11 bases and J by 1 base, with 26 bases left in between. This CDR3 contains 17 residues. CDR3 bases: TGTGCCTCCCGAAGGGATTCAACAGGGCCTAGTAACTATGGCTACACCTTC. Its translation is CASRRDSTGPSNYGYTF.

The chain links TRBV30 to TRBJ1-3, with a possible D match to TRBD1 (5 bases). The CDR3 runs to 15 residues. Germline CDR1 GTSNPN, CDR2 SVGIG (reference sequence). V lost 0 bases and J lost 3, with 12 bases in between. CDR3 nucleotides: TGTGCCTGGAGTGTAGGAGGGACGGTTGGAAACACCATATATTTT. Translation: CAWSVGGTVGNTIYF.

The chain uses TRBV18 and TRBJ1-4, with 10 bases fitting TRBD1. CDR1 and CDR2 from the germline V gene are KGHSH and LQKENI. The trim removed 2 bases at V and 8 bases at J, leaving 8 bases unmatched. This CDR3 is 16 amino acids long. The CDR3 DNA is TGTGCCAGCTCACCAAATACCGGGACAGGGGTAGAAAAACTGTTTTTT. This translates into CASSPNTGTGVEKLFF.

The chain combines TRBV9 with TRBJ2-1; D possibly matches TRBD1 or TRBD2 (6 bases each). Germline values: CDR1 SGDLS, CDR2 YYNGEE. Deletions cut 4 bases from V and 0 bases from J, with 11 bases between. This CDR3 has 15 residues. This CDR3 reads CASSPRGPSYNEQFF. In DNA form, the CDR3 reads TGTGCCAGCAGCCCCCGGGGGCCCTCCTACAATGAGCAGTTCTTC. Full variable domain (missing parts from reference TRBV9 and TRBJ2-1): DSGVTQTPKHLITATGQRVTLRCSPRSGDLSVYWYQQSLDQGLQFLIQYYNGEERAKGNILERFSAQQFPDLHSELNLSSLELGDSALYFCASSPRGPSYNEQFFGPGTRLTVL.

The V call is TRBV4-3, the J call TRBJ2-7; D unresolved. This CDR3 is 15 amino acids long. Trimming took off 1 base at V and 0 bases at J, with 10 bases between the two ends. CDR1 and CDR2 from the germline V gene are LGHNA and YSLEER. The CDR3 protein is CASSQVVGSSYEQYF. CDR3 coding DNA: TGCGCCAGCAGCCAAGTGGTGGGCAGCTCCTACGAGCAGTACTTC.

This clone has only a few counts. The rearrangement uses TRBV5-6 and TRBJ2-5, with 9 nucleotides matching TRBD2. V was clipped by 1 base and J by 5 bases; unmatched bases: 9. The CDR3 spans 16 residues. The germline V gene encodes CDR1 SGHDT and CDR2 YYEEEE. CDR3 nucleotide sequence: TGTGCCAGCAGCTTGAGGGAGCGGGGGGCTCTGGAGACCCAGTACTTC. It is translated as CASSLRERGALETQYF.

The CDR3 protein is CATSATHGGYEQYF. The CDR3 bases are TGTGCCACCAGCGCCACCCATGGCGGCTACGAGCAGTACTTC. V usage is TRBV15 and J usage is TRBJ2-7; D is unclear. Germline loops: CDR1 LNHNV, CDR2 YYDKDF (reference sequence). Trimming stripped 5 bases from V and 3 bases from J, with 14 bases between. The length of the CDR3 is 14 residues.

This chain links TRBV4-1 with TRBJ2-6; 7 bases fit TRBD1. This CDR3 is built from 19 residues. J was trimmed by 1 base and V by 2 bases; bases with no gene match: 11. Germline V gene sequence: CDR1 MGHRA, CDR2 YSYEKL. The CDR3 DNA is TGCGCCAGCAGCCAATTAACCGGGACAGCGGAGTCTGGGGCCAACGTCCTGACTTTC. It codes for CASSQLTGTAESGANVLTF.

CDR3 residues: CASSLRTNTYEQYF. The CDR3 DNA is TGCGCCAGCAGCTTGAGGACGAATACCTACGAGCAGTACTTC. The chain is built from TRBV5-1 and TRBJ2-7, with unresolved D. Germline V gene lookup returns CDR1 SGHRS and CDR2 YFSETQ. CDR3 length: 14 amino acids. Trimming left V 1 base short and J 2 bases short, with 10 bases between.